A selection of T cell receptor beta chains follows, all from one sample in a study of vaccination effects on CD4 cells after COVID-19. The repertoire was sequenced with immunoSEQ multiplex PCR; TCRdb's copy has only in-frame clones and lacks some. The data contain 35,000 to 40,000 clones, about three fifths of them singletons. For these receptors, no antigen is known. Specimen: CD4+ T cells from PBMCs cultured with HCoV-OC43 spike peptides, collected before COVID-19 vaccination. The receptors shown here come from a human donor who received a COVID-19 vaccine. The CDR3 runs from the conserved cysteine through the conserved F or W. D genes are given only for firm matches. Only part of the rows carry a size: once, few, many, or a class if the clone is expanded.

D,V,size,J,CDR3,DNA
.,TRBV10-2,.,TRBJ1-2,CASRTDAYGYTF,TGCGCCAGCAGGACGGACGCATATGGCTACACCTTC
.,TRBV2,.,TRBJ1-1,CASRGPGLQGSTEAFF,TGTGCCAGCAGGGGCCCGGGTTTGCAGGGCTCCACTGAAGCTTTCTTT
TRBD1,TRBV6-4,.,TRBJ1-2,CATKPQPGQRNYGYTF,TGTGCCACCAAACCCCAACCGGGACAGAGAAACTATGGCTACACCTTC
.,TRBV10-2,.,TRBJ2-1,CASSEQGPSYNEQFF,TGCGCCAGCAGTGAACAGGGTCCCTCCTACAATGAGCAGTTCTTC
TRBD1,TRBV19,.,TRBJ2-2,CASSIGQGDPDGELFF,TGTGCCAGTAGTATTGGACAGGGGGACCCGGACGGGGAGCTGTTTTTT
.,TRBV9,.,TRBJ2-1,CASSLRNNEQFF,TGTGCCAGCAGCCTTCGGAACAATGAGCAGTTCTTC
.,TRBV7-8,.,TRBJ1-5,CASRGDLSQPQHF,TGTGCCAGCAGGGGGGACTTAAGTCAGCCCCAGCATTTT
TRBD1,TRBV18,once,TRBJ1-1,CASSLQGLESTEAFF,TGTGCCAGCTCACTACAGGGGTTGGAATCCACTGAAGCTTTCTTT
.,TRBV6-2/TRBV6-3,few,TRBJ1-3,CASSYTQVLRNTIYF,TGTGCCAGCAGTTACACTCAGGTTCTCCGAAACACCATATATTTT
.,TRBV10-1,once,TRBJ1-2,CASSEGGSYGYTF,TGCGCCAGCAGTGAGGGCGGGAGCTATGGCTACACCTTC
TRBD2,TRBV5-4,.,TRBJ2-2,CASSKPGLAGGRGTGELFF,TGTGCCAGCAGCAAACCGGGACTAGCGGGGGGGCGCGGCACCGGGGAGCTGTTTTTT
TRBD1,TRBV30,few,TRBJ2-1,CAWSVRDSTFYNEQFF,TGTGCCTGGAGTGTAAGGGACAGCACTTTTTACAATGAGCAGTTCTTC
TRBD1,TRBV4-1,.,TRBJ1-5,CASSHRTTRGFKSNQPQHF,TGCGCCAGCAGCCACAGGACGACCAGGGGGTTTAAGAGCAATCAGCCCCAGCATTTT
.,TRBV30,.,TRBJ1-5,CAWSAGYGQPQHF,TGTGCCTGGAGCGCAGGGTATGGTCAGCCCCAGCATTTT
.,TRBV12-3/TRBV12-4,.,TRBJ1-5,CASSFGFNQPQHF,TGTGCCAGCAGTTTCGGGTTTAATCAGCCCCAGCATTTT
TRBD2,TRBV9,.,TRBJ2-3,CASSVAWGLAPSTDTQYF,TGTGCCAGCAGCGTAGCCTGGGGACTAGCGCCGAGCACAGATACGCAGTATTTT
.,TRBV10-1,.,TRBJ2-2,CASSHTNTGELFF,TGCGCCAGCAGTCATACGAACACCGGGGAGCTGTTTTTT
TRBD1,TRBV7-8,few,TRBJ1-1,CASSLGQGFDNTEAFF,TGTGCCAGCAGCCTAGGACAGGGGTTTGATAACACTGAAGCTTTCTTT
TRBD1,TRBV10-1,few,TRBJ1-2,CASSEGQGYGYTF,TGCGCCAGCAGTGAGGGACAGGGGTATGGCTACACCTTC
.,TRBV3-1/TRBV3-2,.,TRBJ2-7,CASSRPSVHEQYF,TGTGCCAGCAGCCGACCTAGCGTTCACGAGCAGTACTTC
.,TRBV14,few,TRBJ2-2,CASTGVSTGELFF,TGTGCCAGCACAGGGGTCTCCACCGGGGAGCTGTTTTTT
.,TRBV4-1,.,TRBJ1-5,CASSPSWGSNQPQHF,TGCGCCAGCAGCCCCAGTTGGGGGAGCAATCAGCCCCAGCATTTT
.,TRBV7-2,few,TRBJ2-7,CASKQRNGYEQYF,TGTGCCAGCAAACAGCGGAACGGCTACGAGCAGTACTTC
.,TRBV19,.,TRBJ2-4,CASSIGVGGRGNIQYF,TGTGCCAGTAGTATAGGTGTCGGGGGGCGGGGAAACATTCAGTACTTC
.,TRBV18,.,TRBJ1-1,CASSRQDRNTEAFF,TGTGCCAGCTCCCGACAGGACAGAAACACTGAAGCTTTCTTT
TRBD2,TRBV3-1/TRBV3-2,.,TRBJ2-6,CASSPGLAGSGANVLTF,TGTGCCAGCAGCCCGGGACTAGCGGGGTCTGGGGCCAACGTCCTGACTTTC
TRBD2,TRBV6-4,.,TRBJ2-1,CASNREGGNEQFF,TGTGCCAGCAATAGGGAGGGAGGGAATGAGCAGTTCTTC
.,TRBV6-1,.,TRBJ2-7,CASSEVGQWEQYF,TGTGCCAGCAGTGAAGTTGGACAGTGGGAGCAGTACTTC
TRBD1,TRBV5-1,.,TRBJ2-5,CASSSTGQPGETQYF,TGCGCCAGCAGCTCCACGGGACAGCCAGGGGAGACCCAGTACTTC
.,TRBV7-9,.,TRBJ2-2,CASSRRGTQTGELFF,TGTGCCAGCAGCCGGAGGGGGACCCAGACCGGGGAGCTGTTTTTT
TRBD2,TRBV11-2,.,TRBJ2-7,CASSRTGGRIGEQYF,TGTGCCAGCAGCCGAACGGGGGGGCGAATAGGAGAGCAGTACTTC
TRBD1,TRBV7-9,.,TRBJ2-5,CASSLVQGFGETQYF,TGTGCCAGCAGCTTAGTACAGGGGTTCGGGGAGACCCAGTACTTC
TRBD1,TRBV6-5,once,TRBJ1-1,CASSSHGDRGPTEAFF,TGTGCCAGCAGTTCCCATGGGGACAGGGGGCCAACTGAAGCTTTCTTT
.,TRBV3-1/TRBV3-2,.,TRBJ1-1,CASSPRKNPTGLSGRNTEAFF,TGTGCCAGCAGCCCACGGAAAAACCCGACAGGACTCTCAGGGCGGAACACTGAAGCTTTCTTT
TRBD1,TRBV5-3,.,TRBJ2-7,CARSFLGQTGSGNEQYF,TGTGCCAGAAGCTTTTTGGGTCAGACAGGGAGCGGCAACGAGCAGTACTTC
.,TRBV18,.,TRBJ2-3,CASSPPRDGHTDTQYF,TGTGCCAGCTCACCACCAAGGGACGGACACACAGATACGCAGTATTTT
.,TRBV19,.,TRBJ1-5,CASSIDVAGTLNQPQHF,TGTGCCAGTAGTATAGACGTCGCCGGGACATTGAATCAGCCCCAGCATTTT
.,TRBV5-1,few,TRBJ2-5,CASSPGTNQETQYF,TGCGCCAGCAGCCCGGGGACAAACCAAGAGACCCAGTACTTC
.,TRBV7-9,few,TRBJ2-2,CASSFGDSSELFF,TGTGCCAGCAGCTTTGGGGATAGTTCGGAGCTGTTTTTT